These 18 T cell receptor beta chains came from one sample sequenced in a study of T-cell memory formation after mild COVID-19 (dated by TCRdb to the early 2020s). Library preparation used 5' RACE. TCRdb shows the sequencer as Illumina NovaSeq 6000. TCRdb trimmed the raw reads at Q25, called clones with MiXCR and kept productive beta chains. Every CDR3 protein is listed once, alongside the most common genes and DNA of its rows. Within this sample are under 650,000 distinct CDR3 sequences, with roughly 18% of them counted one time only. The ten largest clones add up to about 12% of the sample. Sequencing used PBMCs or a T cell subset sorted from them (not recorded which). The receptors derive from an adult woman who had mild COVID-19 (a few samples of this study predate the infection). The sample titles of this study are shuffled in the database, so cell type and time point are left out; the donor was told from shared clones.

This clonotype was counted between two and nine times. The rearrangement joins TRBV2 to TRBJ1-5; D may be TRBD1 (5 bases). The CDR3 runs to 13 residues. Germline assignment: CDR1 SNHLY and CDR2 FYNNEI. Between the trimmed V and J ends, which lost 8 bases and 2 bases, there was a span of 10 bases. This CDR3 reads CASLQDGNQPQHF. The CDR3, as DNA: TGTGCCAGCCTACAGGATGGCAATCAGCCCCAGCATTTT.

The chain has TRBV7-9 and TRBJ2-2; TRBD1 matches at 10 bases. CDR3 length: 15 residues. Germline CDR1 and CDR2: SEHNR and FQNEAQ (reference sequence). The trim removed 4 bases at V and 6 bases at J, leaving 5 bases unmatched. The CDR3 sequence: CASSWTGGSPGELFF. Here the CDR3 DNA reads TGTGCCAGCAGCTGGACAGGGGGTTCCCCCGGGGAGCTGTTTTTT.

The gene calls are TRBV5-6 and TRBJ1-3; D possibly corresponds to TRBD1 (5 bases). Trimming took 4 bases from V and 5 from J, leaving 13 bases between them. Germline CDR1 is SGHDT and CDR2 is YYEEEE. The CDR3 length is 14 residues. The CDR3 protein is CASSPGVLRNTIYF. CDR3 DNA: TGTGCCAGCAGCCCGGGGGTGCTAAGAAACACCATATATTTT.

The rearrangement uses TRBV9 and TRBJ2-2; 8 positions match TRBD2. Germline values: CDR1 SGDLS, CDR2 YYNGEE. The CDR3 loop spans 16 amino acids. The V and J ends lost 0 bases and 1 base, in that order; junction bases with no gene match: 2. The CDR3 region has the DNA TGTGCCAGCAGCGTAGCGGGACTAGGGAACACCGGGGAGCTGTTTTTT. It translates to CASSVAGLGNTGELFF.

This clonotype was detected many times. The chain combines TRBV15 with TRBJ2-7, with TRBD1 as a possible D gene (6 bases). Germline CDR1 and CDR2: LNHNV and YYDKDF (reference sequence). Trimming cost V 0 bases and J 2 bases, with 8 bases left between them. The CDR3 consists of 14 residues. The CDR3 loop is CATSRDRGPYEQYF. CDR3 DNA sequence: TGTGCCACCAGCAGAGACAGGGGACCCTACGAGCAGTACTTC.

The table lists this clonotype with a few counts. The gene calls are TRBV20-1 and TRBJ1-1; tentative D call: TRBD1 (5 bases). Trimming took off 4 bases at V and 6 bases at J, with 21 bases between the two ends. The germline V gene has CDR1 DFQATT and CDR2 SNEGSKA (reference sequence). The CDR3 is made up of 15 amino acids. The CDR3 nucleotides are TGCAGTGCTACCCGCATGGGGGGAGGCCGGGCTGAAGCTTTCTTT. It yields the protein CSATRMGGGRAEAFF.

This clonotype occurred a few times. The chain has TRBV7-6 and TRBJ2-5; D ambiguous. The CDR3 extends over 13 amino acids. Germline-derived CDR1 and CDR2 are SGHVS and FNYEAQ. V was shortened by 5 bases and J by 4 bases, with 11 bases between the two germline ends. CDR3 sequence (DNA): TGTGCCAGCAGCCCGATCAAGGGAGAGACCCAGTACTTC. Protein: CASSPIKGETQYF.

The sample holds a few counts of this clonotype. The chain carries TRBV12-3 or TRBV12-4 and TRBJ2-2, with D tentatively TRBD1 or TRBD2 (5 bases each). There are 14 residues in the CDR3. V lost 4 bases and J lost 1, with 7 bases in between. The CDR3 bases are TGTGCCAGCAGTTGGGGGTGGAACACCGGGGAGCTGTTTTTT. Its protein product is CASSWGWNTGELFF.

The chain carries TRBV3-1 and TRBJ2-1, with D perhaps matching TRBD1 or TRBD2 (6 bases each). Looked up from germline, CDR1 is LGHDT and CDR2 is YNNKEL (reference sequence). V was shortened by 1 base and J by 12 bases, with 13 bases between the two germline ends. The CDR3 has 13 residues. The CDR3 is CASSQGPGAGQFF. DNA of the CDR3: TGTGCCAGCAGCCAAGGTCCGGGGGCGGGGCAGTTCTTC.

This sequence joins TRBV7-7 and TRBJ1-1; D ambiguous. This CDR3 is built from 13 residues. Germline V gene sequence: CDR1 SSHAT, CDR2 FNYEAQ (reference sequence). With 6 bases removed from V and 4 bases from J, the gap between germline ends came to 12 bases. The CDR3 DNA reads as TGTGCCAGCAGTTCTGACACGTCCACTGAAGCTTTCTTT. Translated: CASSSDTSTEAFF. The whole variable domain, remainder taken from reference TRBV7-7 and TRBJ1-1, is GAGVSQSPRYKVTKRGQDVTLRCDPISSHATLYWYQQALGQGPEFLTYFNYEAQPDKSGLPSDRFSAERPEGSISTLTIQRTEQRDSAMYRCASSSDTSTEAFFGQGTRLTVV.

This clonotype was seen a few times. The rearrangement uses TRBV9 and TRBJ1-6; D remains ambiguous. The CDR3 consists of 12 residues. V lost 7 bases, J lost 12 bases, and 14 bases lay in between. Germline assignment: CDR1 SGDLS and CDR2 YYNGEE. CDR3 amino acids: CASRGGSGPLHF. The CDR3 DNA follows: TGTGCCAGCCGGGGTGGCTCCGGACCCCTCCACTTT.

This chain connects TRBV10-3 to TRBJ2-3; 15 nucleotides agree with TRBD2. This CDR3 has 15 residues. Germline CDR1 reads ENHRY; CDR2 reads SYGVKD. After removal of 4 bases from V and 8 bases from J, the junction contained 4 bases not matched to a gene. The CDR3 sequence: CAISGTSGRAATQYF. CDR3 DNA sequence: TGTGCCATCAGTGGGACTAGCGGGAGGGCCGCTACGCAGTATTTT.

Only a few counts were recorded for this clonotype. This rearrangement joins TRBV15 to TRBJ2-1; weak D call: TRBD2 (5 bases). CDR1 is LNHNV, CDR2 YYDKDF, per germline (reference sequence). This CDR3 is 15 amino acids long. V was pared by 1 base and J by 4 bases, with 11 bases between. The CDR3 region has the DNA TGTGCCACCAGCAGAGTCGGGGTGGGGTACAATGAGCAGTTCTTC. Translating gives CATSRVGVGYNEQFF.

The chain uses TRBV5-1 and TRBJ2-1; 9 bases agree with TRBD1. CDR3 length: 17 amino acids. Trimming at V came to 0 bases and at J to 9 bases, leaving 13 bases not matched to a gene. Germline V gives CDR1 SGHRS, CDR2 YFSETQ. The chain's CDR3 is CASSLGPGTGLSGEQFF. CDR3 nucleotide sequence: TGCGCCAGCAGCTTGGGACCCGGGACAGGGCTTTCGGGTGAGCAGTTCTTC.

This clonotype was observed a handful of times. The V call is TRBV7-9, the J call TRBJ2-2, with D perhaps TRBD2 (5 bases). CDR1 is SEHNR and CDR2 is FQNEAQ in the germline V gene (reference sequence). V lost 2 bases and J lost 6, with 19 bases in between. CDR3 length: 17 residues. The CDR3 protein is CASSLLTAWGVAGELFF. The CDR3 DNA is TGTGCCAGCAGCTTACTAACAGCCTGGGGAGTGGCCGGGGAGCTGTTTTTT.

This clonotype was picked up a small number of times. V usage is TRBV6-5 and J usage is TRBJ1-2; D gene ambiguous. Germline CDR1 and CDR2: MNHEY and SVGAGI. The CDR3 is 14 amino acids. The V end lost 0 bases, the J end lost 8 bases, and 13 bases lay between the germline ends. The CDR3 is CASSYSVGPSGYTF. In DNA form, the CDR3 reads TGTGCCAGCAGTTACTCGGTAGGGCCGTCAGGCTACACCTTC.

This clonotype was seen only a few times. The chain recombines TRBV14 with TRBJ1-2; 7 bases are shared with TRBD1. The junction had 8 bases not matched to a gene; V was cut back by 3 bases and J by 4 bases. Germline V lookup: CDR1 SGHDN, CDR2 FVKESK. The CDR3 spans 15 residues. Written as DNA, the CDR3 is TGTGCCAGCAGCCAGCCTGACAGGGCCCGCTATGGCTACACCTTC. Protein product: CASSQPDRARYGYTF.

The sample holds a few counts of this clonotype. The chain uses TRBV4-1 and TRBJ1-6, with D unresolved. The CDR3 is 16 residues long. The ends were cut back, 4 bases at V and 3 bases at J, with 13 bases in the middle. The germline CDR1 and CDR2 sequences are MGHRA and YSYEKL. The CDR3 loop reads CASSLPDGNYNSPLHF. The CDR3 DNA sequence: TGCGCCAGCAGCCTACCCGACGGAAACTATAATTCACCCCTCCACTTT.